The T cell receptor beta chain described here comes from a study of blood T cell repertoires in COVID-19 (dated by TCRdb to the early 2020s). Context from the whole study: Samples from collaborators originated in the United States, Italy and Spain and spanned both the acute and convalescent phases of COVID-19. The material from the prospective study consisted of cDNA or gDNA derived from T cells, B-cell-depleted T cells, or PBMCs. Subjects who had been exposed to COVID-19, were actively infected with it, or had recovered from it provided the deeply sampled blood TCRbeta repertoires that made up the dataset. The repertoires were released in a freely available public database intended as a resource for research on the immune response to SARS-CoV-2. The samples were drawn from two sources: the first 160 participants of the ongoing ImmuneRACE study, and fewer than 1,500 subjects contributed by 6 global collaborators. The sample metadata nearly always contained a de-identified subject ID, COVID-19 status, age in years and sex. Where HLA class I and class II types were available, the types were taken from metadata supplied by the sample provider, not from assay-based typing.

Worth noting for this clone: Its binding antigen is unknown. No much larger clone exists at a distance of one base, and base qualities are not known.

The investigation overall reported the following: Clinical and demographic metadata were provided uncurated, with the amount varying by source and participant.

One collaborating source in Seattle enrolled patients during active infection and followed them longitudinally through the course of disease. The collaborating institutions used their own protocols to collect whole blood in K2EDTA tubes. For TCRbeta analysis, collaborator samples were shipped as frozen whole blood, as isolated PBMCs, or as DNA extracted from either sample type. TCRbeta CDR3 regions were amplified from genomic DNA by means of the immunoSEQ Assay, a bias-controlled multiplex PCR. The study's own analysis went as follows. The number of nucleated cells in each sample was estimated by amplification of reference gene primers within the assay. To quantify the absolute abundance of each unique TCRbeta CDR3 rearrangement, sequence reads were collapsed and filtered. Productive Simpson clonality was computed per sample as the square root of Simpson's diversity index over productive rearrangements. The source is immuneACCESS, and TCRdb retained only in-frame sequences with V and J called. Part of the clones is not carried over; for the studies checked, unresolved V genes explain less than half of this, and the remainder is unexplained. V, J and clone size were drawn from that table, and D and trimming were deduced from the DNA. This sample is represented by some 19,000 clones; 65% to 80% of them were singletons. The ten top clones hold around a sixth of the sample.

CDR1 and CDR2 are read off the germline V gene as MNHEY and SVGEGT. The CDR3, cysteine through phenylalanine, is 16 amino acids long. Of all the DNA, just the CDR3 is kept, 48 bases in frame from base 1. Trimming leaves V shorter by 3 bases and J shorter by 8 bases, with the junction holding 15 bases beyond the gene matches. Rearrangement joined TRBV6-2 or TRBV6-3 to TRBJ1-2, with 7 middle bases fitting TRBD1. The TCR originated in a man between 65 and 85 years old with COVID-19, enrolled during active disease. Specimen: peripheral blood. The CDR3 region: CASSYGGGRTAVGYTF. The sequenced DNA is TGTGCCAGCAGTTATGGAGGGGGCCGTACAGCTGTCGGCTACACCTTC.